This TCR beta chain came from a study of blood T cell repertoires in COVID-19. Study in general: Italy, Spain and the United States were the sources of the convalescent and acute COVID-19 samples.

Original data processing: Estimates of nucleated cell counts were drawn from the amplification of reference gene primers. Sequencing used immunoSEQ multiplex PCR; TCRdb keeps in-frame clones, though not all of them. Clone size and the V and J calls come from that table; the DNA yielded D and trimming. Here the sample spans about 110,000 clones, over 75% being singletons. The CDR3 consists of 15 residues. Germline V gives CDR1 DFQATT, CDR2 SNEGSKA (reference sequence). Trimming pared 6 bases from V and 6 bases from J, leaving 23 bases between. This rearrangement joins TRBV20-1 to TRBJ1-2; TRBD1 is a possible D gene (6 bases). The receptor comes from a man in his sixties or seventies with active or convalescent COVID-19. Source material: peripheral blood. The CDR3 protein is CSASDRSEGHNGYTF. DNA of the CDR3: TGCAGTGCGAGTGACAGGTCGGAGGGTCATAATGGCTACACCTTC.